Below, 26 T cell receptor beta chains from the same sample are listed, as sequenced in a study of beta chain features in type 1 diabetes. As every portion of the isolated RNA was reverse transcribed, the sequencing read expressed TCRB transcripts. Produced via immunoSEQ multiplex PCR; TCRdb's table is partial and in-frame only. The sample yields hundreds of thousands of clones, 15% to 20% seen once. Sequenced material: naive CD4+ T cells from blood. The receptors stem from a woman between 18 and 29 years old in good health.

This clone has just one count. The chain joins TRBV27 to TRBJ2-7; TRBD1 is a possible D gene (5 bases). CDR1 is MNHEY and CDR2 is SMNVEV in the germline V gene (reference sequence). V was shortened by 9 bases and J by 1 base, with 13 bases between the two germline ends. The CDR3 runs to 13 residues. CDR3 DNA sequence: TGTGCCAGTCAGGGAACTCAATCCTACGAGCAGTACTTC. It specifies CASQGTQSYEQYF.

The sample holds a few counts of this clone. The CDR3 here is CATSGLSGSPLEQYF. The CDR3 DNA reads TGTGCCACCAGCGGACTAAGCGGGAGTCCCCTCGAGCAGTACTTC. The chain uses TRBV15 and TRBJ2-7, with 8 positions matching TRBD2. The CDR3 is 15 residues long. Germline loops: CDR1 LNHNV, CDR2 YYDKDF (reference sequence). The J segment lost 6 bases and the V segment lost 5 bases, leaving 12 bases of the junction unmatched. The full variable domain, in which reference TRBV15 and TRBJ2-7 provide the parts outside the CDR3, is DAMVIQNPRYQVTQFGKPVTLSCSQTLNHNVMYWYQQKSSQAPKLLFHYYDKDFNNEADTPDNFQSRRPNTSFCFLDIRSPGLGDTAMYLCATSGLSGSPLEQYFGPGTRLTVT.

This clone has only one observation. CDR3 nucleotide sequence: TGTGCCAGCAGGGAGATCACTGGGGAGCAGTACTTC. Its translation is CASREITGEQYF. This chain joins TRBV28 and TRBJ2-7; D call uncertain. CDR1 and CDR2 from the germline V gene are MDHEN and SYDVKM. The V gene lost 6 bases and the J gene lost 7 bases, with 13 bases spanning the gap. This CDR3 comprises 12 residues.

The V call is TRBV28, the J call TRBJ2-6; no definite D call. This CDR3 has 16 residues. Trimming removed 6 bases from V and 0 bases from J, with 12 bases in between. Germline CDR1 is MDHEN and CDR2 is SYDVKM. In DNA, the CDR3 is TGTGCCAGCAGCCGGTTTGGCTACTCTGGGGCCAACGTCCTGACTTTC. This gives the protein CASSRFGYSGANVLTF.

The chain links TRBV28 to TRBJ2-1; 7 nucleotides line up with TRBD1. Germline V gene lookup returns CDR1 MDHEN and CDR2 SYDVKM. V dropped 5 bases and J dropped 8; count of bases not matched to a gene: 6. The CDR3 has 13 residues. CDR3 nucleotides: TGTGCCAGCAGTCCAGGGGGTAGAGATGAGCAGTTCTTC. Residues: CASSPGGRDEQFF.

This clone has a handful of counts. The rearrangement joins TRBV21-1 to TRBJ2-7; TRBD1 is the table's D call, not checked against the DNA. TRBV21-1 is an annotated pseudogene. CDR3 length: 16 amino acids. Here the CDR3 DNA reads TGTGCCAGCAGCCAAGAGGGCCCAGGGGGCATCTACGAGCAGTACTTC. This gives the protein CASSQEGPGGIYEQYF.

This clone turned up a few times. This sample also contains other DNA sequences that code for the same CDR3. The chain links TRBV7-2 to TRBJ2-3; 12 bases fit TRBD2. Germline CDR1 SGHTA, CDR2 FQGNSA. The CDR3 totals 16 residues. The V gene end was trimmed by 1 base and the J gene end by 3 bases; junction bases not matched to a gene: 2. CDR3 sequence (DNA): TGTGCCAGCAGCTTAGTTGGGACTAGCGGGACAGATACGCAGTATTTT. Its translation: CASSLVGTSGTDTQYF. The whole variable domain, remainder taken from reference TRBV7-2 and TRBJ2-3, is GAGVSQSPSNKVTEKGKDVELRCDPISGHTALYWYRQSLGQGLEFLIYFQGNSAPDKSGLPSDRFSAERTGGSVSTLTIQRTQQEDSAVYLCASSLVGTSGTDTQYFGPGTRLTVL.

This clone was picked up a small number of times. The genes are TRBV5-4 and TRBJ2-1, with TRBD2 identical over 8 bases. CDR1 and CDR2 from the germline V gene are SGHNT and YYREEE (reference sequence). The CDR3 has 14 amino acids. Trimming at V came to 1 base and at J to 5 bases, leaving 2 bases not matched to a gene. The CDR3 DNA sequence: TGTGCCAGCAGCTTGACTAGCGGAGACAATGAGCAGTTCTTC. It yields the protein CASSLTSGDNEQFF.

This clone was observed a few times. CDR3 bases: TGTGCCAGCTCACCGAACCCCGGGACAGGGGTGGATACGCAGTATTTT. Protein: CASSPNPGTGVDTQYF. The chain joins TRBV18 to TRBJ2-3; 10 bases agree with TRBD1. Per germline, CDR1 KGHSH and CDR2 LQKENI. This CDR3 has 16 amino acids. V lost 3 bases to trimming and J lost 6 bases; unmatched junction nucleotides: 9. Full variable domain (rest looked up from reference TRBV18 and TRBJ2-3): NAGVMQNPRHLVRRRGQEARLRCSPMKGHSHVYWYRQLPEEGLKFMVYLQKENIIDESGMPKERFSAEFPKEGPSILRIQQVVRGDSAAYFCASSPNPGTGVDTQYFGPGTRLTVL.

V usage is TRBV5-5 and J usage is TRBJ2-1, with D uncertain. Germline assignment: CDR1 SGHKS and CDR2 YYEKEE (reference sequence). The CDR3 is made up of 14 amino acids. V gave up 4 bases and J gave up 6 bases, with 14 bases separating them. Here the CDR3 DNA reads TGTGCCAGCAGCCTGGCGGCCCAGGCCAATGAGCAGTTCTTC. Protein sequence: CASSLAAQANEQFF. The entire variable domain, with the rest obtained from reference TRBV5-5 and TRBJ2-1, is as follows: DAGVTQSPTHLIKTRGQQVTLRCSPISGHKSVSWYQQVLGQGPQFIFQYYEKEERGRGNFPDRFSARQFPNYSSELNVNALLLGDSALYLCASSLAAQANEQFFGPGTRLTVL.

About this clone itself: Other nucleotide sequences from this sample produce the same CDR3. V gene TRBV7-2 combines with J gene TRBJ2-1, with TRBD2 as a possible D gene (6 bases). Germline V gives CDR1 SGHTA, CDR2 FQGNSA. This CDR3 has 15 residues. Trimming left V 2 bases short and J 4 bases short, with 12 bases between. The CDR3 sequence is CASSLRREGYNEQFF. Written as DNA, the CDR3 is TGTGCCAGCAGCTTACGGCGGGAAGGATACAATGAGCAGTTCTTC.

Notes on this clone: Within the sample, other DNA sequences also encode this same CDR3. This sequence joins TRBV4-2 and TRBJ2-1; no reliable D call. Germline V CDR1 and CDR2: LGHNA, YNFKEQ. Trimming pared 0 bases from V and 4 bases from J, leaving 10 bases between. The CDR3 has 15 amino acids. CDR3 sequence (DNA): TGTGCCAGCAGCCAAGATGGTAGTTCGTACAATGAGCAGTTCTTC. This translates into CASSQDGSSYNEQFF.

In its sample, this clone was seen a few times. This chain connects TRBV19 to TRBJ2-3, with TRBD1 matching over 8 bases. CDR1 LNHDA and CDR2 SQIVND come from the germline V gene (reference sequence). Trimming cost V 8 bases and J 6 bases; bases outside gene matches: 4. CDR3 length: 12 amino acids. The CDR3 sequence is CASGRQGDTQYF. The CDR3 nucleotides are TGTGCCAGTGGGCGACAGGGGGATACGCAGTATTTT.

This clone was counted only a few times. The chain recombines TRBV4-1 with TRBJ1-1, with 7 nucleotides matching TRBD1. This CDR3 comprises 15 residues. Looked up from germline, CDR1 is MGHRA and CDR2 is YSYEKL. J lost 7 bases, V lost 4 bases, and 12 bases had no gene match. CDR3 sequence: CASSRLDRVENEAFF. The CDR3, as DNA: TGCGCCAGCAGCCGATTAGACAGGGTGGAGAATGAAGCTTTCTTT.

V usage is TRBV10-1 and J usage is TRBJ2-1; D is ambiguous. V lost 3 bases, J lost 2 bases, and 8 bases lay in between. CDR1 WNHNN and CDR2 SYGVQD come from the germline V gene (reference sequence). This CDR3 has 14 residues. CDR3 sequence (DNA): TGCGCCAGCAGTGACCAGGAGCCCTACAATGAGCAGTTCTTC. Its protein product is CASSDQEPYNEQFF.

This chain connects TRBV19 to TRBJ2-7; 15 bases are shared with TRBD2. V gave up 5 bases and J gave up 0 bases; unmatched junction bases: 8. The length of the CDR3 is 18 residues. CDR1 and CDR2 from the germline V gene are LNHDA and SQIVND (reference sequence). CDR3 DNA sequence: TGTGCCAGTAGTGTGCAAGGGACTAGCGGGAGGATCTCCTACGAGCAGTACTTC. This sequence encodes CASSVQGTSGRISYEQYF.

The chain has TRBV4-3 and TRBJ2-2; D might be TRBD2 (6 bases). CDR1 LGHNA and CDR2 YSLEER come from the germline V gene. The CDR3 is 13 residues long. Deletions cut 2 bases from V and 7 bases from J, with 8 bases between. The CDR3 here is CASSQIGGGELFF. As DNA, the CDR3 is TGCGCCAGCAGCCAAATCGGGGGCGGGGAGCTGTTTTTT.

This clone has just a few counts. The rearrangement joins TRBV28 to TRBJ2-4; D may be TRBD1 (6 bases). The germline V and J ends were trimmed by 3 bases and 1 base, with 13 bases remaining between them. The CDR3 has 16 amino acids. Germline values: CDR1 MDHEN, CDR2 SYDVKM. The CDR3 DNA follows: TGTGCCAGCAGTTTCGGAACAGGGCTGGCCAAAAACATTCAGTACTTC. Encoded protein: CASSFGTGLAKNIQYF.

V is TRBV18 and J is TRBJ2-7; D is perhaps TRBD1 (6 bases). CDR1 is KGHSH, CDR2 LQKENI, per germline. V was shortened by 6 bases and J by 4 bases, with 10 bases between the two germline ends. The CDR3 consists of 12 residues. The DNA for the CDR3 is TGTGCCAGCTCGATACAGGGTTACGAGCAGTACTTC. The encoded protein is CASSIQGYEQYF.

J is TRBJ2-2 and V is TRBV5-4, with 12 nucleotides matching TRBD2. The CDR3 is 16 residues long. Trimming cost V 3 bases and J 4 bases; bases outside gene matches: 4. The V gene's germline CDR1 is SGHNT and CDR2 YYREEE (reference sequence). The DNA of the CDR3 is TGTGCCAGCAGCTCCACTAGCGGGAGGATCACCGGGGAGCTGTTTTTT. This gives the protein CASSSTSGRITGELFF.

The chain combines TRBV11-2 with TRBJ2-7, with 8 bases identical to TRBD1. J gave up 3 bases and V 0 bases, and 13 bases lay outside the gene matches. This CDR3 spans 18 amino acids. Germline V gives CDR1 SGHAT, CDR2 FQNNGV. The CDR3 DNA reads TGTGCCAGCAGCTTAGATCAAGTTCGGACAGGGATCTTCTACGAGCAGTACTTC. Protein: CASSLDQVRTGIFYEQYF.

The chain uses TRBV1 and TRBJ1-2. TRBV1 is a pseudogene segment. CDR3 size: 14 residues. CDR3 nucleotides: TGCACCAGCAGCCAAGATGCAGTCCGACATGGCTACACCTTC. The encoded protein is CTSSQDAVRHGYTF.

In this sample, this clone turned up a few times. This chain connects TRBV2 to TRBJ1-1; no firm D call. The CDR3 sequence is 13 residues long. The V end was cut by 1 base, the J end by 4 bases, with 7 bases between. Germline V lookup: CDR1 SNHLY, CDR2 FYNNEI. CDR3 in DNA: TGTGCCAGCAGTGAAGGGTTCAGCACTGAAGCTTTCTTT. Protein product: CASSEGFSTEAFF. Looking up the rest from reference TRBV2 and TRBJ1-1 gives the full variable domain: EPEVTQTPSHQVTQMGQEVILRCVPISNHLYFYWYRQILGQKVEFLVSFYNNEISEKSEIFDDQFSVERPDGSNFTLKIRSTKLEDSAMYFCASSEGFSTEAFFGQGTRLTVV.

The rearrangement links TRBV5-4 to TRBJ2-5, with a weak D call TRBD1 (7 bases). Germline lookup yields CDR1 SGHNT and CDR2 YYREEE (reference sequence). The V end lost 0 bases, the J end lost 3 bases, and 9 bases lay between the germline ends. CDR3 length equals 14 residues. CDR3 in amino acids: CASSLGRGEETQYF. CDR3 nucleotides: TGTGCCAGCAGCTTGGGCAGGGGGGAAGAGACCCAGTACTTC.

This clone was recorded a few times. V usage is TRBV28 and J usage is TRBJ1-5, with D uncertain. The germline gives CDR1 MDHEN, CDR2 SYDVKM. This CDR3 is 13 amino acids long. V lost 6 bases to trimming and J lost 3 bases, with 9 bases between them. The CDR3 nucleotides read TGTGCCAGCAGCCCTGGCCCCAATCAGCCCCAGCATTTT. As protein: CASSPGPNQPQHF.

The CDR3 DNA sequence: TGTGCCATCAGTGCCGCCGGGACAGGGGGCTGGGAGACCCAGTACTTC. Translated, it gives CAISAAGTGGWETQYF. V and J are TRBV10-3 and TRBJ2-5; 12 nucleotides align to TRBD1. The CDR3 length is 16 residues. The V segment lost 4 bases and the J segment 5 bases; nucleotides outside the gene matches: 8. Per germline, CDR1 ENHRY and CDR2 SYGVKD.